The clone carrying this TCR beta chain is labeled as medium-sized. The antigen is not known. The source of the sample is a study of naive and memory T cell subsets. Whole-study results and caveats: A few larger clonotypes appeared in naive repertoires, especially CD8, possibly memory cells re-expressing CD45RA. Gini index rose across naive, CM, EM and EMRA in CD4 and CD8.

The V gene lost 0 bases and the J gene lost 7 bases, with 11 bases spanning the gap. Looked up from germline, CDR1 is SQVTM and CDR2 is ANQGSEA. The CDR3 loop spans 13 amino acids. An equimolar mix of two oligonucleotides served as the beta constant-region primer for TRBC1 and TRBC2. Ligated cDNA was amplified by four rounds of PCR with nested alpha and beta constant-region primers and SP2. A 12-nucleotide UMI and the SP2 primer were added to the cDNA 3' end by oligonucleotide ligation. TCRdb fed the UMI-ligation and nested PCR reads into MiXCR, producing one record per CDR3 protein. The sample includes just over 80,000 distinct CDR3 sequences, roughly 9.3% of them seen just once.

Sequencing was done on a sample of naive CD8+ T cells from blood. The TCR was taken from a human donor in good health. V and J are TRBV29-1 and TRBJ2-3, with a weak D call TRBD1 (5 bases). The CDR3: CSVEDLREYTQYF. DNA of the CDR3: TGCAGCGTTGAAGATCTCAGGGAATATACGCAGTATTTT.